This T cell receptor beta chain originates from a study of blood T cell repertoires in COVID-19. Across the whole study: T cells, B-cell-depleted T cells, or PBMCs supplied cDNA or gDNA.

Study members were between roughly 18 and 100 years old and lived in approximately 25 US regions. Data came from immunoSEQ multiplex PCR; TCRdb stores just in-frame clones and leaves some out. Seen here are around 310,000 clones, approximately 89% observed once, and the top ten hold about 8.4%. This clonotype was obtained from a woman younger than 45 who had recovered from COVID-19. Sample: PBMCs or T cells enriched from blood (not recorded which).

In DNA form, the CDR3 reads TGTGCCAGCAGCCAAAGGACAGGGGAGGATTCACTCAAGTACTTC. This translates into CASSQRTGEDSLKYF. The chain combines TRBV6-5 with TRBJ2-7; the match to TRBD1 covers 9 bases. V dropped 6 bases and J dropped 11; count of bases not matched to a gene: 17. This CDR3 has 15 amino acids. Per the germline V gene, CDR1 is MNHEY and CDR2 is SVGAGI.